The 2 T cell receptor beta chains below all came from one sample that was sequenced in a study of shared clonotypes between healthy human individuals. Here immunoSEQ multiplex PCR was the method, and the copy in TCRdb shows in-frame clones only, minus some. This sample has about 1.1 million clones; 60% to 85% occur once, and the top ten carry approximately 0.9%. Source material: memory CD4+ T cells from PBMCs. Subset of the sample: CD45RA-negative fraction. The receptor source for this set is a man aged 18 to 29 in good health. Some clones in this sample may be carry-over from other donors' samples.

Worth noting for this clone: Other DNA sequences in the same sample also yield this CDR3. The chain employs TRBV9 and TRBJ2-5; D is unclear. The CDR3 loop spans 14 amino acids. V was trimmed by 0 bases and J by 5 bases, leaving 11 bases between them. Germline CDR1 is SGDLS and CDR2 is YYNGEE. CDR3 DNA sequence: TGTGCCAGCAGCGTAGGCCCCCAGGTGGAGACCCAGTACTTC. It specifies CASSVGPQVETQYF.

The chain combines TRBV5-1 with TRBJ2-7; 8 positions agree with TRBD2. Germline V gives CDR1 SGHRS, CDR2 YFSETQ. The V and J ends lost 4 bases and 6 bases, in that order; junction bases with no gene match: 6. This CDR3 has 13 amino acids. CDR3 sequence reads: CASSPPGGGEQYF. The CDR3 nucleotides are TGCGCCAGCAGCCCCCCGGGGGGGGGCGAGCAGTACTTC.